These 6 T cell receptor beta chains share one sample of origin, sequenced in a study of T-cell memory formation after mild COVID-19. A single record per CDR3 protein comes from TCRdb applying MiXCR to the 5' RACE reads. The sample carries fewer than 350,000 distinct CDR3 sequences, 18% recorded once. Sequencing used PBMCs or a T cell subset sorted from them (not recorded which). Receptors originate from a man between 18 and 35 years old who had mild COVID-19 (a few samples of this study predate the infection). Cell type and time point are not known.

The V gene is TRBV18, the J gene TRBJ1-1; 8 bases are shared with TRBD1. Germline CDR1 reads KGHSH; CDR2 reads LQKENI. J lost 7 bases, V lost 5 bases, and 12 bases had no gene match. CDR3 length: 15 amino acids. CDR3 residues: CASSSTQDRADEAFF. The CDR3 DNA reads TGTGCCAGCTCATCCACTCAGGACAGGGCAGATGAAGCTTTCTTT.

V and J are TRBV29-1 and TRBJ2-1; D may be TRBD2 (6 bases). Germline V gene lookup returns CDR1 SQVTM and CDR2 ANQGSEA. Trimming stripped 3 bases from V and 5 bases from J, with 11 bases between. The length of the CDR3 is 13 residues. The CDR3: CSVEGLRDNEQFF. The CDR3 DNA follows: TGCAGCGTTGAGGGACTCAGAGACAATGAGCAGTTCTTC.

The gene calls are TRBV4-1 and TRBJ2-3, with 12 bases identical to TRBD2. Unmatched junction bases numbered 8, after V lost 4 bases and J lost 6 bases. Germline CDR1 and CDR2: MGHRA and YSYEKL. This CDR3 comprises 16 residues. In DNA form, the CDR3 reads TGCGCCAGCAGCCTAACTCCTAGCGGGGGGGTGGATACGCAGTATTTT. As protein: CASSLTPSGGVDTQYF.

J is TRBJ2-7 and V is TRBV6-5; the match to TRBD2 covers 10 bases. Germline V gene data show CDR1 as MNHEY and CDR2 as SVGAGI. After removal of 7 bases from V and 5 bases from J, the junction contained 14 bases not matched to a gene. The CDR3 runs to 16 residues. Written as DNA, the CDR3 is TGTGCCAGCAACTCACAGCGGGGGGGCAAGGGGAACGAGCAGTACGTC. This encodes CASNSQRGGKGNEQYV.

This chain uses TRBV12-3 or TRBV12-4 with TRBJ1-3, with a possible D match to TRBD1 (6 bases). With 6 bases removed from V and 0 bases from J, the gap between germline ends came to 12 bases. The CDR3 is made up of 15 amino acids. CDR3 amino acids: CASRAQGPSGNTIYF. The DNA for the CDR3 is TGTGCCAGCAGGGCACAGGGCCCCTCTGGAAACACCATATATTTT.

The chain links TRBV14 to TRBJ2-5, with 8 bases matching TRBD2. Losses at the gene ends were 0 bases for V and 5 bases for J; bases not matched to a gene: 11. The CDR3 loop spans 17 amino acids. Germline assignment: CDR1 SGHDN and CDR2 FVKESK. The CDR3 loop is CASSQDSMVAGKETQYF. The CDR3 DNA follows: TGTGCCAGCAGCCAAGACTCGATGGTAGCGGGGAAGGAGACCCAGTACTTC.